One sample yielded the 27 T cell receptor beta chains listed below, sequenced in a study of lymphopenia after photon versus proton radiotherapy (dated by TCRdb to the late 2010s). Library preparation employed the immunoSEQ multiplex PCR assay. TCRdb obtained this table from immuneACCESS and retained in-frame rearrangements with V and J assigned. These tables miss some clones; where compared with another copy, unresolved V genes account for less than half of the shortfall, and the remainder is unexplained. For this sample the table gives 30,000 or so clones, of which 87% were detected only once. Of the sample, approximately 50% falls within the top ten clones. Sample: peripheral blood, taken from a patient treated with proton-based radiotherapy. These receptors were obtained from a woman aged 55-69 years with cholangiocarcinoma. Some clones in this sample may be carry-over from other donors' samples.

V usage is TRBV15 and J usage is TRBJ1-4, with a weak D call TRBD1 (6 bases). The CDR3 loop spans 15 amino acids. Germline V gene lookup returns CDR1 LNHNV and CDR2 YYDKDF (reference sequence). Trimming removed 1 base at V and 6 bases at J, with 12 bases between. CDR3 sequence: CATSRGQGIYEKLFF. CDR3 DNA sequence: TGTGCCACCAGCAGAGGGCAGGGGATTTATGAAAAACTGTTTTTT.

The V gene is TRBV18, the J gene TRBJ2-3; D call uncertain. Germline values: CDR1 KGHSH, CDR2 LQKENI. The CDR3 is 13 residues long. The V and J ends lost 3 bases and 4 bases respectively, with 8 bases between them. The CDR3 sequence is CASSPLGSDTQYF. The CDR3 nucleotides read TGTGCCAGCTCACCGCTGGGGTCAGATACGCAGTATTTT. Combining the CDR3 with reference TRBV18 and TRBJ2-3 gives the whole variable domain NAGVMQNPRHLVRRRGQEARLRCSPMKGHSHVYWYRQLPEEGLKFMVYLQKENIIDESGMPKERFSAEFPKEGPSILRIQQVVRGDSAAYFCASSPLGSDTQYFGPGTRLTVL.

The chain couples TRBV11-2 to TRBJ2-2, with no clear D. Germline V gene lookup returns CDR1 SGHAT and CDR2 FQNNGV. This CDR3 is 12 amino acids long. Trimming removed 10 bases at V and 0 bases at J, with 6 bases between. The CDR3 DNA reads as TGTGCCACGGCCGCGAACACCGGGGAGCTGTTTTTT. This codes for CATAANTGELFF.

The CDR3 sequence: CSARVNEQFF. CDR3 bases: TGCAGTGCTAGGGTTAATGAGCAGTTCTTC. The chain employs TRBV20-1 and TRBJ2-1; D is uncertain. Per the germline V gene, CDR1 is DFQATT and CDR2 is SNEGSKA (reference sequence). The V and J ends lost 3 bases and 7 bases respectively, with 4 bases between them. The CDR3 spans 10 residues.

The chain couples TRBV18 to TRBJ1-5; unclear D gene. Germline values: CDR1 KGHSH, CDR2 LQKENI. V was cut by 5 bases and J by 11 bases, with 16 bases left in between. There are 13 residues in the CDR3. The CDR3 DNA follows: TGTGCCAGCTCATTTGGGGAAACATCGACCCAGCATTTT. This sequence encodes CASSFGETSTQHF.

The chain is built from TRBV5-1 and TRBJ2-3, with D possibly matching TRBD2 (5 bases). The CDR3 totals 15 residues. V lost 5 bases and J lost 5, with 18 bases in between. CDR1 and CDR2 from the germline V gene are SGHRS and YFSETQ. The CDR3 DNA reads TGCGCCAGCAGTAAGAGGACCGCTCGGGAAGATACGCAGTATTTT. It translates to CASSKRTAREDTQYF. Filled out from reference TRBV5-1 and TRBJ2-3, the complete variable domain reads KAGVTQTPRYLIKTRGQQVTLSCSPISGHRSVSWYQQTPGQGLQFLFEYFSETQRNKGNFPGRFSGRQFSNSRSEMNVSTLELGDSALYLCASSKRTAREDTQYFGPGTRLTVL.

This chain uses TRBV11-2 with TRBJ2-7; D might be TRBD1 (6 bases). The CDR3 is made up of 15 amino acids. Germline CDR1 and CDR2: SGHAT and FQNNGV. V shed 5 bases and J shed 4 bases, with 18 bases lying between them. CDR3 amino acids: CASSLPGQGSYEQYF. The DNA for the CDR3 is TGTGCCAGCAGCCTCCCGGGGCAGGGGTCTTACGAGCAGTACTTC.

The gene calls are TRBV19 and TRBJ2-1; 9 bases fit TRBD2. There are 16 residues in the CDR3. In germline, CDR1 is LNHDA, CDR2 SQIVND (reference sequence). With V trimmed by 4 bases and J by 3 bases, 7 bases remained unmatched. Written as DNA, the CDR3 is TGTGCCAGTAGTAGTTTGACTAGCGGATTCTACAATGAGCAGTTCTTC. Its translation is CASSSLTSGFYNEQFF.

The chain uses TRBV6-6 and TRBJ1-1; no clear D. Between the trimmed V and J ends, which lost 2 bases and 4 bases, there was a span of 14 bases. CDR3 length: 15 residues. From germline, CDR1 is MNHNY and CDR2 SVGAGI (reference sequence). In DNA, the CDR3 is TGTGCCAGCAGTTACCCCTCCCTAGGGTTCACTGAAGCTTTCTTT. Protein: CASSYPSLGFTEAFF.

In nucleotides, the CDR3 is TGTGCCAGCAGCCGACCGGGGTGGCCCCAGCATTTT. Amino acid sequence: CASSRPGWPQHF. This rearrangement joins TRBV5-6 to TRBJ1-5; D gene ambiguous. This CDR3 contains 12 residues. Germline CDR1 reads SGHDT; CDR2 reads YYEEEE. The V and J ends lost 4 bases and 9 bases respectively, with 11 bases between them.

This clone is a singleton in its sample. CDR3 amino acids: CASSPRAWQPQHF. The CDR3 DNA follows: TGTGCCAGCAGCCCCAGGGCATGGCAGCCCCAGCATTTT. The V and J genes are TRBV7-2 and TRBJ1-5; TRBD1 is a possible D gene (5 bases). From germline, CDR1 is SGHTA and CDR2 FQGNSA. The germline V and J ends were trimmed by 5 bases and 7 bases, with 12 bases remaining between them. CDR3 length: 13 amino acids.

V and J are TRBV5-4 and TRBJ2-3, with D unclear. Germline lookup yields CDR1 SGHNT and CDR2 YYREEE (reference sequence). The CDR3 runs to 16 residues. Trimming removed 2 bases at V and 2 bases at J, with 15 bases between. CDR3 sequence (DNA): TGTGCCAGCAGCTTAAAAGTGAGTGGGGACACAGATACGCAGTATTTT. This sequence encodes CASSLKVSGDTDTQYF.

This clone was seen just once. This chain connects TRBV19 to TRBJ1-2; D gene uncertain. This CDR3 region has 14 residues. V was cut by 10 bases and J by 2 bases, with 17 bases left in between. The V gene's germline CDR1 is LNHDA and CDR2 SQIVND (reference sequence). The CDR3 loop is CAIVFGGLNYGYTF. CDR3 bases: TGTGCCATAGTTTTTGGTGGGCTGAACTATGGCTACACCTTC.

The chain has TRBV11-2 and TRBJ2-7; D may correspond to TRBD1 or TRBD2 (6 bases each). This CDR3 has 15 amino acids. Trimming pared 5 bases from V and 0 bases from J, leaving 14 bases between. Germline V lookup: CDR1 SGHAT, CDR2 FQNNGV. In nucleotides, the CDR3 is TGTGCCAGCAGCCCTGACAGGACTAACTCCTACGAGCAGTACTTC. Its protein is CASSPDRTNSYEQYF.

The J gene is TRBJ2-2, the V gene TRBV18; D call uncertain. Germline V lookup: CDR1 KGHSH, CDR2 LQKENI. The germline V and J ends were trimmed by 3 bases and 5 bases, with 10 bases remaining between them. This CDR3 region has 14 residues. CDR3 sequence reads: CASSPRDLTGELFF. In nucleotides, the CDR3 is TGTGCCAGCTCACCTAGGGATCTGACCGGGGAGCTGTTTTTT.

This rearrangement joins TRBV10-3 to TRBJ1-2; D is possibly TRBD1 (6 bases). Germline CDR1 reads ENHRY; CDR2 reads SYGVKD. V lost 5 bases, J lost 3 bases, and 10 bases lay in between. The CDR3 is 13 amino acids. CDR3 DNA sequence: TGTGCCATCAGTAAACAGGGCTACTATGGCTACACCTTC. This sequence encodes CAISKQGYYGYTF.

With respect to this clone: The junction differs from germline at one of its ends, possibly a read error. The chain carries TRBV7-2 and TRBJ2-7, with 7 bases fitting TRBD1. The CDR3 totals 12 residues. The germline gives CDR1 SGHTA, CDR2 FQGNSA. The CDR3 DNA sequence: TGTGCCAGCAGCACGGGACAGCCACCGACGGACTTC. As protein: CASSTGQPPTDF.

V usage is TRBV5-3 and J usage is TRBJ1-3; tentative D call: TRBD1 (5 bases). TRBV5-3 is an ORF for which the function is uncertain. The V gene lost 4 bases and the J gene lost 2 bases, with 19 bases spanning the gap. The length of the CDR3 is 17 residues. CDR3 residues: CARSPGGGEGAGNTIYF. CDR3 coding DNA: TGTGCCAGAAGCCCTGGTGGGGGGGAGGGCGCTGGAAACACCATATATTTT.

The V call is TRBV9, the J call TRBJ2-1; TRBD1 matches 7 bases. The CDR3 loop spans 18 amino acids. Trimming cost V 3 bases and J 0 bases; bases outside gene matches: 12. CDR1 is SGDLS and CDR2 is YYNGEE in the germline V gene. The CDR3 region is CASSDNNRGPSSYNEQFF. The CDR3 DNA follows: TGTGCCAGCAGCGACAATAACAGGGGCCCGAGCTCCTACAATGAGCAGTTCTTC.

The rearrangement uses TRBV14 and TRBJ2-2; a weak D match, TRBD2 (7 bases). The CDR3 is 17 amino acids. CDR1 is SGHDN, CDR2 FVKESK, per germline. Trimming shortened V by 0 bases and J by 3 bases, and 14 bases separated the two germline ends. For the CDR3, the DNA is TGTGCCAGCAGCCAAGAGAGGGGGACTATACACACCGGGGAGCTGTTTTTT. Protein sequence: CASSQERGTIHTGELFF.

This rearrangement joins TRBV19 to TRBJ1-2; D might be TRBD1 (6 bases). Germline V gene lookup returns CDR1 LNHDA and CDR2 SQIVND (reference sequence). This CDR3 has 14 amino acids. V was clipped by 2 bases and J by 3 bases, with 10 bases between them. The DNA of the CDR3 is TGTGCCAGTAGTATACAGGGGAGGTACTATGGCTACACCTTC. Translating gives CASSIQGRYYGYTF.

The chain employs TRBV5-1 and TRBJ2-2; possibly TRBD1 for D (5 bases). Germline values: CDR1 SGHRS, CDR2 YFSETQ. V lost 0 bases and J 2 bases, leaving 5 bases between the germline ends. CDR3 length: 14 residues. This CDR3 is CASSLGTNTGELFF. The CDR3 DNA sequence: TGCGCCAGCAGCTTGGGGACAAACACCGGGGAGCTGTTTTTT.

The chain is built from TRBV9 and TRBJ2-1; D is ambiguous. Germline V gene lookup returns CDR1 SGDLS and CDR2 YYNGEE. Trimming shortened V by 0 bases and J by 4 bases, and 11 bases separated the two germline ends. The CDR3 consists of 15 residues. The chain's CDR3 is CASSVGIVKYNEQFF. CDR3 DNA sequence: TGTGCCAGCAGCGTAGGAATAGTAAAGTACAATGAGCAGTTCTTC.

The sample holds one count of this clone. This chain uses TRBV18 with TRBJ2-2; D not resolved. V was pared by 4 bases and J by 5 bases, with 5 bases between. Germline assignment: CDR1 KGHSH and CDR2 LQKENI. The CDR3 loop spans 12 amino acids. For the CDR3, the DNA is TGTGCCAGCTCACGGGGAACCGGGGAGCTGTTTTTT. Translating gives CASSRGTGELFF.

The V call is TRBV4-3, the J call TRBJ1-6; D gene uncertain. Germline V gene sequence: CDR1 LGHNA, CDR2 YSLEER. The V gene lost 0 bases and the J gene lost 8 bases, with 14 bases spanning the gap. This CDR3 is 16 amino acids long. In DNA form, the CDR3 reads TGCGCCAGCAGCCAAGATCCCCCCCCAGTGTATTCACCCCTCCACTTT. Protein product: CASSQDPPPVYSPLHF.

The chain recombines TRBV5-4 with TRBJ1-1; 7 nucleotides agree with TRBD1. The germline V gene encodes CDR1 SGHNT and CDR2 YYREEE (reference sequence). The CDR3 sequence is 14 residues long. V trimming: 4 bases; J trimming: 4 bases; junction bases outside the gene matches: 7. In DNA, the CDR3 is TGTGCCAGCAGCCCGGACAGGTCCCTCACTGAAGCTTTCTTT. It specifies CASSPDRSLTEAFF.

This clone occurred once. The rearrangement links TRBV19 to TRBJ1-1, with D possibly TRBD1 on 6 matching bases. The CDR3 consists of 16 residues. V lost 4 bases and J 3 bases, leaving 18 bases between the germline ends. The germline CDR1 and CDR2 sequences are LNHDA and SQIVND (reference sequence). CDR3 bases: TGTGCCAGTAGTAGTAGGGGGGCCAAAATATACACTGAAGCTTTCTTT. As protein: CASSSRGAKIYTEAFF.